A single sample is the source of the 3 T cell receptor beta chains below, sequenced in a study of post-analysis software for immune sequencing data (dated by TCRdb to the mid-2010s). These receptors are not linked to any known antigen. Beyond this particular receptor, the publication reports: Significantly higher frequencies in patients than in controls were found for roughly 5 TRBV segments, including TRBV5-6, TRBV5-1 and TRBV20-1.

Receptor libraries were prepared by PCR. For sequencing, an Illumina HiSeq 2500 was employed. To reduce PCR and sequencing biases, unique molecular identifiers were built into the TCR beta cDNA libraries. TCRdb ran its own pipeline on the public reads, namely fastp trimming at Q25 and MiXCR clone calling, and kept in-frame beta chains. Entries are consolidated by CDR3 protein sequence, retaining the most common genes and DNA. Present in this sample are some 800,000 distinct CDR3 sequences, 35% to 55% of which were seen just once. The ten largest clones add up to roughly 5.2% of the sample. Sequencing input: blood. These receptors all come from a girl between 5 and 17 years old with multiple sclerosis.

This chain links TRBV20-1 with TRBJ2-1; possibly TRBD1 or TRBD2 for D (5 bases each). Germline V lookup: CDR1 DFQATT, CDR2 SNEGSKA (reference sequence). V was pared by 6 bases and J by 6 bases, with 12 bases between. The CDR3 extends over 12 amino acids. The CDR3 coding sequence is TGCAGTGCCCGGGACCTGGGCAATGAGCAGTTCTTC. It translates to CSARDLGNEQFF.

This chain connects TRBV6-2 or TRBV6-3 to TRBJ1-1; tentative D call: TRBD1 (5 bases). With 2 bases removed from V and 4 bases from J, the gap between germline ends came to 8 bases. Germline CDR1 and CDR2: MNHEY and SVGEGT. The CDR3 runs 13 residues. DNA of the CDR3: TGTGCCAGCAGTTACACGGGGGGCACTGAAGCTTTCTTT. Protein: CASSYTGGTEAFF.

The chain couples TRBV3-1 to TRBJ2-2, with no clear D. V lost 3 bases, J lost 6 bases, and 14 bases lay in between. The CDR3 totals 15 residues. Germline V lookup: CDR1 LGHDT, CDR2 YNNKEL (reference sequence). CDR3 sequence reads: CASSQQPKVAGELFF. In DNA form, the CDR3 reads TGTGCCAGCAGCCAGCAACCCAAAGTAGCCGGGGAGCTGTTTTTT.